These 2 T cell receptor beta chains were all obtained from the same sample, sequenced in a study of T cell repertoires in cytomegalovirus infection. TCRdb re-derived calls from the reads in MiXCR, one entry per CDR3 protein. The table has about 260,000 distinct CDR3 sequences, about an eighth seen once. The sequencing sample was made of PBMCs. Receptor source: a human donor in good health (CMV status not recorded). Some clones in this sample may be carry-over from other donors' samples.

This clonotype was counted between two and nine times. CDR3 in DNA: TGTGCCAGCAGTGGCGCAGGGGGGAACACTGAAGCTTTCTTT. This codes for CASSGAGGNTEAFF. V usage is TRBV28 and J usage is TRBJ1-1; 7 bases match TRBD1. Germline CDR1 reads MDHEN; CDR2 reads SYDVKM. With 5 bases clipped from V and 1 base from J, the junction kept 4 bases outside the gene matches. The CDR3 has 14 amino acids.

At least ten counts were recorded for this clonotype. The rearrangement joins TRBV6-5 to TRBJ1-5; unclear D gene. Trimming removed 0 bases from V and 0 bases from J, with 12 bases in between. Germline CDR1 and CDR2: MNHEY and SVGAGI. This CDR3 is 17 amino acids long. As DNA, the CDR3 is TGTGCCAGCAGTTACTCTGGACGGGAAAATAGCAATCAGCCCCAGCATTTT. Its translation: CASSYSGRENSNQPQHF.